These 29 T cell receptor beta chains originate from one sample sequenced in a study of a mutant IDH1 vaccine in newly diagnosed glioma. The assay was immunoSEQ multiplex PCR, and TCRdb's table has in-frame clones only and misses some. The table records about 92,000 clones, about 82% of them present only once. Specified time point: baseline, week 1 (first vaccination visit). Treatment given: pre-vaccination baseline after standard-of-care therapy. The sample was PBMCs, taken from a glioma patient treated with radiotherapy, temozolomide or both. The receptors originated from a man aged 40-50 years with glioma.

The genes are TRBV28 and TRBJ2-3; 7 bases map to TRBD2. V was clipped by 6 bases and J by 3 bases; unmatched bases: 3. The CDR3 is 13 amino acids. The V gene's germline CDR1 is MDHEN and CDR2 SYDVKM. The CDR3 DNA is TGTGCCAGCAGGCGTAGCGGGACAGATACGCAGTATTTT. Translated: CASRRSGTDTQYF.

This chain connects TRBV19 to TRBJ2-5; D gene unclear. This CDR3 contains 13 residues. The V gene lost 4 bases and the J gene lost 5 bases, with 11 bases spanning the gap. In germline, CDR1 is LNHDA, CDR2 SQIVND (reference sequence). CDR3 sequence reads: CASSTFRRETQYF. Here the CDR3 DNA reads TGTGCCAGTAGTACGTTCCGGCGGGAGACCCAGTACTTC.

This clone was found once. The chain links TRBV29-1 to TRBJ2-7; D gene unclear. The germline V gene encodes CDR1 SQVTM and CDR2 ANQGSEA. There are 11 residues in the CDR3. Trimming removed 6 bases at V and 4 bases at J, with 10 bases between. In DNA form, the CDR3 reads TGCAGCGTGTCAATGAATTACGAGCAGTACTTC. Its translation: CSVSMNYEQYF.

This rearrangement joins TRBV6-4 to TRBJ2-4, with 9 bases aligning to TRBD2. This CDR3 has 14 residues. Trimming at V came to 3 bases and at J to 10 bases, leaving 7 bases not matched to a gene. Germline lookup yields CDR1 MRHNA and CDR2 SNTAGT. CDR3 amino acids: CASSETSGALIQYF. The CDR3 DNA is TGTGCCAGCAGTGAGACTAGCGGTGCGCTGATTCAGTACTTC.

The chain recombines TRBV4-3 with TRBJ2-3; no firm D call. Per germline, CDR1 LGHNA and CDR2 YSLEER. The CDR3 consists of 16 residues. The germline V and J ends were trimmed by 2 bases and 0 bases, with 12 bases remaining between them. The CDR3 DNA follows: TGCGCCAGCAGCCAAATTTGGGGATTAAGCACAGATACGCAGTATTTT. Protein product: CASSQIWGLSTDTQYF.

This clone showed up just a few times. This chain links TRBV19 with TRBJ2-2, with TRBD2 identical over 10 bases. With V trimmed by 6 bases and J by 5 bases, 9 bases remained unmatched. This CDR3 contains 16 residues. Germline CDR1 LNHDA, CDR2 SQIVND (reference sequence). The CDR3 loop is CASSQHLAGVTGELFF. In DNA, the CDR3 is TGTGCCAGTAGCCAACATCTAGCGGGAGTAACCGGGGAGCTGTTTTTT.

In this sample, this clone turned up once. The V call is TRBV9, the J call TRBJ1-4; 8 bases are a match to TRBD1. The CDR3 length is 16 residues. The V segment lost 1 base and the J segment 7 bases; nucleotides outside the gene matches: 9. Germline V lookup: CDR1 SGDLS, CDR2 YYNGEE. The CDR3 spells CASSVRTGQLGEKLFF. The DNA for the CDR3 is TGTGCCAGCAGCGTAAGGACAGGGCAACTGGGTGAAAAACTGTTTTTT.

The chain employs TRBV4-3 and TRBJ2-7; 12 bases line up with TRBD1. This CDR3 comprises 17 residues. Germline values: CDR1 LGHNA, CDR2 YSLEER. The ends lost 0 bases at V and 7 bases at J; junction bases unmatched: 10. CDR3 DNA sequence: TGCGCCAGCAGCCAAGAATTCCCGGGACAGGGGGCCAGAGAGCAGTACTTC. This encodes CASSQEFPGQGAREQYF.

The V gene is TRBV5-1, the J gene TRBJ2-1; D is undetermined. V was clipped by 5 bases and J by 8 bases, with 14 bases between them. The CDR3 contains 13 residues. In germline, CDR1 is SGHRS, CDR2 YFSETQ. CDR3 sequence: CASSGEGFHEQFF. CDR3 DNA: TGCGCCAGCAGTGGTGAAGGGTTCCATGAGCAGTTCTTC.

This clone was detected only a few times. The chain recombines TRBV13 with TRBJ2-3; D gene unclear. Deletions cut 5 bases from V and 6 bases from J, with 9 bases between. Germline CDR1 reads PRHDT; CDR2 reads FYEKMQ (reference sequence). The CDR3 length is 12 residues. For the CDR3, the DNA is TGTGCCAGCAGCCTAGAGGTGGATACGCAGTATTTT. Amino acids: CASSLEVDTQYF.

The gene calls are TRBV7-8 and TRBJ2-2, with 11 bases fitting TRBD1. Germline assignment: CDR1 SGHVS and CDR2 FQNEAQ. Trimming cost V 6 bases and J 7 bases; bases outside gene matches: 4. CDR3 length: 14 amino acids. CDR3 sequence reads: CASRRTGGGGELFF. The CDR3 DNA sequence: TGTGCCAGCAGACGGACAGGGGGCGGCGGGGAGCTGTTTTTT.

The V and J genes are TRBV6-6 and TRBJ1-3; D might be TRBD1 (5 bases). V shed 2 bases and J shed 4 bases, with 9 bases lying between them. This CDR3 contains 14 residues. CDR1 is MNHNY and CDR2 is SVGAGI in the germline V gene (reference sequence). The CDR3 DNA reads as TGTGCCAGCAGTTACCAGGGTCCCGGAAACACCATATATTTT. It is translated as CASSYQGPGNTIYF.

The chain is built from TRBV18 and TRBJ1-1; D not resolved. The V end lost 4 bases, the J end lost 0 bases, and 12 bases lay between the germline ends. The CDR3 is 15 residues long. Germline V gene sequence: CDR1 KGHSH, CDR2 LQKENI. CDR3 in DNA: TGTGCCAGCTCACTTAAAAGCAGTATGAACACTGAAGCTTTCTTT. Translated: CASSLKSSMNTEAFF.

The rearrangement uses TRBV6-1 and TRBJ2-1; 7 bases are a match to TRBD2. Germline V gene data show CDR1 as MNHNS and CDR2 as SASEGT. This CDR3 region has 14 residues. Losses at the gene ends were 7 bases for V and 2 bases for J; bases not matched to a gene: 5. This CDR3 reads CASTWGGTYNEQFF. In DNA form, the CDR3 reads TGTGCCAGCACGTGGGGGGGGACCTACAATGAGCAGTTCTTC.

The chain recombines TRBV6-5 with TRBJ2-7, with 7 bases matching TRBD1. The junction had 5 bases not matched to a gene; V was cut back by 6 bases and J by 0 bases. Germline values: CDR1 MNHEY, CDR2 SVGAGI. The CDR3 spans 14 residues. The CDR3 here is CASRGTVSSYEQYF. The CDR3 DNA sequence: TGTGCCAGCAGAGGGACAGTTAGCTCCTACGAGCAGTACTTC.

V is TRBV28 and J is TRBJ2-3; 11 nucleotides line up with TRBD1. The CDR3 runs 17 residues. Germline loops: CDR1 MDHEN, CDR2 SYDVKM. Trimming removed 5 bases from V and 0 bases from J; junction bases left unmatched: 7. The CDR3 sequence: CASSGTGGIPSTDTQYF. The CDR3 DNA follows: TGTGCCAGCAGTGGGACAGGGGGTATTCCTAGCACAGATACGCAGTATTTT. Full variable domain (missing parts from reference TRBV28 and TRBJ2-3): DVKVTQSSRYLVKRTGEKVFLECVQDMDHENMFWYRQDPGLGLRLIYFSYDVKMKEKGDIPEGYSVSREKKERFSLILESASTNQTSMYLCASSGTGGIPSTDTQYFGPGTRLTVL.

J is TRBJ1-4 and V is TRBV25-1; D is ambiguous. The ends were cut back, 4 bases at V and 12 bases at J, with 15 bases in the middle. The CDR3 sequence is 13 residues long. Germline lookup yields CDR1 MGHDK and CDR2 SYGVNS. The CDR3 DNA sequence: TGTGCCAGCAGTGTTTACAGTGCGTCGGAACTGTTTTTT. Its protein is CASSVYSASELFF.

The chain uses TRBV27 and TRBJ1-2; the D gene is possibly TRBD1 (6 bases). The germline V gene has CDR1 MNHEY and CDR2 SMNVEV (reference sequence). This CDR3 region has 18 residues. Deletions cut 5 bases from V and 8 bases from J, with 30 bases between. The CDR3 region is CASSQQTGLGSHGGGYTF. The CDR3, as DNA: TGTGCCAGCAGTCAACAAACAGGGTTGGGATCACACGGGGGCGGCTACACCTTC.

The chain recombines TRBV5-1 with TRBJ2-5; a possible D gene is TRBD1 (6 bases). The tail of the sequence fits TRBJ2-7 better, so the J call may be wrong. The length of the CDR3 is 15 residues. Germline CDR1 reads SGHRS; CDR2 reads YFSETQ. CDR3 nucleotide sequence: TGCGCCAGCAGCCTGGCACAGGGAAGCTACTACGAGCAGTACTTC. It is translated as CASSLAQGSYYEQYF.

The CDR3 DNA follows: TGTGCCAGTAGTTGGGGTGGGGGAAGCAATCAGCCCCAGCATTTT. It yields the protein CASSWGGGSNQPQHF. This chain connects TRBV19 to TRBJ1-5; D might be TRBD1 (5 bases). Germline loops: CDR1 LNHDA, CDR2 SQIVND (reference sequence). The CDR3 contains 15 residues. Trimming left V 5 bases short and J 1 base short, with 12 bases between.

The V and J genes are TRBV7-6 and TRBJ2-7; D is tentatively TRBD1 or TRBD2 (6 bases each). Per germline, CDR1 SGHVS and CDR2 FNYEAQ. The V and J ends lost 5 bases and 2 bases respectively, with 16 bases between them. This CDR3 region has 15 residues. CDR3 bases: TGTGCCAGCAGCCCCAGGAGGGGGTTAGCCTACGAGCAGTACTTC. Translating it yields CASSPRRGLAYEQYF.

V usage is TRBV27 and J usage is TRBJ2-7; 11 bases match TRBD2. The length of the CDR3 is 15 residues. Germline CDR1 MNHEY, CDR2 SMNVEV (reference sequence). V dropped 5 bases and J dropped 6; count of bases not matched to a gene: 9. The CDR3 here is CASSTRLAGPLEQYF. Written as DNA, the CDR3 is TGTGCCAGCAGTACAAGACTAGCGGGGCCACTCGAGCAGTACTTC.

The chain links TRBV4-3 to TRBJ2-2; D possibly corresponds to TRBD1 (6 bases). Trimming shortened V by 4 bases and J by 5 bases, and 14 bases separated the two germline ends. Germline lookup yields CDR1 LGHNA and CDR2 YSLEER. This CDR3 is 15 amino acids long. Written as DNA, the CDR3 is TGCGCCAGCAGCCGCAGCCCCACAGGGACCGGGGAGCTGTTTTTT. Translation gives CASSRSPTGTGELFF.

The chain combines TRBV11-2 with TRBJ1-5; TRBD1 matches 8 bases. Germline lookup yields CDR1 SGHAT and CDR2 FQNNGV. The CDR3 runs 15 residues. V trimming: 5 bases; J trimming: 5 bases; junction bases outside the gene matches: 8. The CDR3 here is CASSPRTGKYQPQHF. The CDR3 DNA is TGTGCCAGCAGCCCACGGACAGGGAAGTATCAGCCCCAGCATTTT.

V usage is TRBV15 and J usage is TRBJ1-2; D remains ambiguous. The V and J ends lost 0 bases and 5 bases respectively, with 16 bases between them. Looked up from germline, CDR1 is LNHNV and CDR2 is YYDKDF (reference sequence). The CDR3 totals 16 residues. In nucleotides, the CDR3 is TGTGCCACCAGCAGAGATGCAGAGCCTGGAGGGTATGGCTACACCTTC. Protein sequence: CATSRDAEPGGYGYTF.

This clone was counted only a few times. This sequence joins TRBV6-4 and TRBJ1-1; D gene uncertain. The CDR3 has 13 amino acids. Trimming cost V 6 bases and J 2 bases, with 10 bases left between them. Per the germline V gene, CDR1 is MRHNA and CDR2 is SNTAGT. Here the CDR3 DNA reads TGTGCCAGCAGGGGCAAGCCAAACACTGAAGCTTTCTTT. Protein sequence: CASRGKPNTEAFF.

The chain recombines TRBV28 with TRBJ2-2; a possible D gene is TRBD1 (7 bases). The germline CDR1 and CDR2 sequences are MDHEN and SYDVKM. This CDR3 contains 17 residues. The germline V and J ends were trimmed by 6 bases and 3 bases, with 20 bases remaining between them. The CDR3 region has the DNA TGTGCCAGCAGGGGGTGGAGGGGGCATCAGGACACCGGGGAGCTGTTTTTT. Amino acids: CASRGWRGHQDTGELFF.

This clone was picked up one time. V and J are TRBV19 and TRBJ2-1; 11 bases agree with TRBD2. This CDR3 region has 14 residues. V lost 5 bases, J lost 8 bases, and 5 bases stayed unmatched. Germline V CDR1 and CDR2: LNHDA, SQIVND (reference sequence). The CDR3 DNA sequence: TGTGCCAGTAGTTTACTAGCGGGAGAGCATGAGCAGTTCTTC. It codes for CASSLLAGEHEQFF.

This chain uses TRBV7-9 with TRBJ2-7; D unclear. The germline V gene encodes CDR1 SEHNR and CDR2 FQNEAQ (reference sequence). The CDR3 runs to 11 residues. V lost 5 bases and J lost 5, with 7 bases in between. The CDR3 DNA sequence: TGTGCCAGCAGCCCACTGGACGAGCAGTACTTC. Its translation: CASSPLDEQYF.